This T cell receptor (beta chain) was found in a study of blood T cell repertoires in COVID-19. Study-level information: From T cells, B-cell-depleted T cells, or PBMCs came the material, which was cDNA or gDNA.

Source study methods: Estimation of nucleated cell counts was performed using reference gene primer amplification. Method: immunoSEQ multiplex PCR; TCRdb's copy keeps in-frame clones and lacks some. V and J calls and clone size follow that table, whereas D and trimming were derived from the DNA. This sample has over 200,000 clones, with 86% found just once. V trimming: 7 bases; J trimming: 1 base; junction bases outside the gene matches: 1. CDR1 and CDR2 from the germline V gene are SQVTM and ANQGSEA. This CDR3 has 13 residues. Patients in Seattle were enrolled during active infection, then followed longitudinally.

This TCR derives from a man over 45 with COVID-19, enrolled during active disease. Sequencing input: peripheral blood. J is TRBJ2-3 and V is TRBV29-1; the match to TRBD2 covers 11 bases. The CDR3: CSALAGGTDTQYF. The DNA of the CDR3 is TGCAGCGCACTAGCGGGGGGCACAGATACGCAGTATTTT.